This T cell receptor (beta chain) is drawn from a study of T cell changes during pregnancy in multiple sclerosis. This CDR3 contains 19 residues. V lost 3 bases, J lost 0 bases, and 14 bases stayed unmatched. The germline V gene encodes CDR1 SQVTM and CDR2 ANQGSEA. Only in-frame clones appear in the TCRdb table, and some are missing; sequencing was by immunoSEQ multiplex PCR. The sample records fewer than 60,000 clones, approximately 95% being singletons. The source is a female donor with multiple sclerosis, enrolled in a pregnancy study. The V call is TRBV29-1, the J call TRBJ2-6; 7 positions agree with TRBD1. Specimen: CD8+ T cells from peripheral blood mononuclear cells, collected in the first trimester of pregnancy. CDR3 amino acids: CSVELTYRGEGSGANVLTF. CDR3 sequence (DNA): TGCAGCGTTGAGCTCACTTACAGGGGCGAGGGCTCTGGGGCCAACGTCCTGACTTTC.